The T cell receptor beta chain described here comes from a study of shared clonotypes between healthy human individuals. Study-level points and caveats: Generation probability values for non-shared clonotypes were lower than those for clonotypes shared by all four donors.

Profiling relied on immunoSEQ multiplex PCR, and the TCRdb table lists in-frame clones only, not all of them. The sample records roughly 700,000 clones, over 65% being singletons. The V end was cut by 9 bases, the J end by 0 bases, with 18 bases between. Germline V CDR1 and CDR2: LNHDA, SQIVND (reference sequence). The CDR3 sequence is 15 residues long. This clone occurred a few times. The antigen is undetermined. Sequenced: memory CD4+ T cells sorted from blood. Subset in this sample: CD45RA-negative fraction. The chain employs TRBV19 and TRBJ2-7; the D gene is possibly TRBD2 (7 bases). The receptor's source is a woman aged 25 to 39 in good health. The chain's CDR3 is CASTAAGQSSYEQYF. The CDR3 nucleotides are TGTGCCAGCACAGCAGCGGGACAAAGCTCCTACGAGCAGTACTTC.